This T cell receptor beta chain was sequenced for a study of T-cell reconstitution after alpha-beta-depleted transplantation in children. Germline CDR1 and CDR2: SQVTM and ANQGSEA. The CDR3 sequence is 15 residues long. The V gene lost 6 bases and the J gene lost 2 bases, with 19 bases spanning the gap. Many counts were recorded for this clonotype. Its antigen remains unidentified. The study, taken as a whole, reports: Some patients' high day-60 TCRbeta diversity was traced to surviving recipient T cells and thymic progenitors. As was reported, about two months after transplant, alpha-beta T cells came from several hundred expanded graft clones. A year post-transplant, T-cell counts and diversity derived mostly from newly produced T cells.

Unique molecular identifiers were used to barcode this TCRbeta library. TCRdb called the PCR reads again in MiXCR, with one record for every CDR3 protein. The data contain approximately 400,000 distinct CDR3 sequences, 15% to 20% of them seen just once; the ten biggest clones take up under 30%. The sequence was obtained from a boy younger than two who had a stem cell transplant for Wiskott-Aldrich syndrome, so the T cells may come from the graft donor. The chain has TRBV29-1 and TRBJ2-5; D is perhaps TRBD2 (6 bases). The sample in question was PBMCs, mostly from graft donor cells, obtained 360 days after TCRalphabeta/CD19-depleted stem cell transplant. CDR3 region: CSVHSTPSDQETQYF. The CDR3 nucleotides are TGCAGCGTCCATTCCACCCCTAGCGATCAAGAGACCCAGTACTTC.